Each of the 8 T cell receptor beta chains below was sequenced from the same sample in a study of blood T cell repertoires in COVID-19. Sequencing was performed with immunoSEQ multiplex PCR; in TCRdb, only in-frame clones are kept and a portion is missing. Here the sample spans more than 150,000 clones, roughly nine tenths being singletons. Input material: peripheral blood. All receptors come from a man aged 70 or older with active or convalescent COVID-19.

J is TRBJ2-1 and V is TRBV18, with TRBD2 matching 10 bases. The CDR3 sequence is 20 residues long. The J segment lost 3 bases and the V segment lost 0 bases, leaving 14 bases of the junction unmatched. Looked up from germline, CDR1 is KGHSH and CDR2 is LQKENI. This CDR3 reads CASSPPYGTSENMHYNEQFF. The CDR3 nucleotides are TGTGCCAGCTCACCACCCTATGGGACTAGCGAGAACATGCACTACAATGAGCAGTTCTTC.

CDR3 sequence reads: CASSPPVSPGGTEAFF. Written as DNA, the CDR3 is TGTGCCAGCTCACCACCGGTGTCCCCAGGAGGCACTGAAGCTTTCTTT. J is TRBJ1-1 and V is TRBV18; the D is unclear. Trimming shortened V by 0 bases and J by 4 bases, and 15 bases separated the two germline ends. CDR1 KGHSH and CDR2 LQKENI come from the germline V gene. The CDR3 has 16 residues.

The rearrangement joins TRBV4-1 to TRBJ2-2; 12 bases match TRBD2. The germline gives CDR1 MGHRA, CDR2 YSYEKL. The CDR3 has 17 amino acids. The ends lost 4 bases at V and 1 base at J; junction bases unmatched: 4. The CDR3 DNA reads TGCGCCAGCAGCCCCCAGGGACTAGCGGGGAACACCGGGGAGCTGTTTTTT. Translating it yields CASSPQGLAGNTGELFF.

This chain joins TRBV24-1 and TRBJ2-2; D is possibly TRBD1 (5 bases). CDR1 and CDR2 (germline): KGHDR, SFDVKD. This CDR3 has 15 amino acids. V lost 3 bases, J lost 6 bases, and 13 bases lay in between. Here the CDR3 DNA reads TGTGCCACCAGTGATCCGACAGCCCCCGCCGGGGAGCTGTTTTTT. It specifies CATSDPTAPAGELFF.

The chain is built from TRBV28 and TRBJ1-5, with 7 bases lining up with TRBD1. After removal of 1 base from V and 2 bases from J, the junction contained 8 bases not matched to a gene. This CDR3 region has 17 residues. The germline CDR1 and CDR2 sequences are MDHEN and SYDVKM. CDR3 coding DNA: TGTGCCAGCAGTTTATCGGCAGGGGGTACGGGCAATCAGCCCCAGCATTTT. This sequence encodes CASSLSAGGTGNQPQHF.

This sequence joins TRBV9 and TRBJ2-2; TRBD2 matches 11 bases. V was clipped by 0 bases and J by 6 bases; unmatched bases: 1. This CDR3 spans 15 amino acids. CDR1 SGDLS and CDR2 YYNGEE come from the germline V gene. CDR3 bases: TGTGCCAGCAGCGTAGTGACTAGCGGGGCCGGGGAGCTGTTTTTT. Protein sequence: CASSVVTSGAGELFF.

The chain is built from TRBV19 and TRBJ1-2; 7 positions match TRBD1. This CDR3 comprises 16 residues. The V and J ends lost 7 bases and 6 bases, in that order; junction bases with no gene match: 17. Germline values: CDR1 LNHDA, CDR2 SQIVND (reference sequence). CDR3 loop: CASTLDFRRQGDGYTF. Here the CDR3 DNA reads TGTGCCAGTACCCTAGATTTCAGGAGACAGGGAGATGGCTACACCTTC.

The chain combines TRBV6-5 with TRBJ1-3; no reliable D call. With 0 bases removed from V and 1 base from J, the gap between germline ends came to 7 bases. The CDR3 has 15 amino acids. Germline V lookup: CDR1 MNHEY, CDR2 SVGAGI. The CDR3 sequence is CASSYSYSSGNTIYF. CDR3 nucleotides: TGTGCCAGCAGTTACTCGTATAGTTCTGGAAACACCATATATTTT.